The rows below give T cell receptor beta chains drawn from one sample of a study of OX40 agonist ivuxolimab in advanced cancers. Sequencing was performed with immunoSEQ multiplex PCR; in TCRdb, only in-frame clones are kept and a portion is missing. In the table there are 60,000 to 65,000 clones, approximately 78% of which are singletons. The input for sequencing was CD4+ or CD8+ T cells sorted from blood, taken in a trial of the OX40 agonist ivuxolimab. These TCRs come from an adult with an advanced solid tumor such as melanoma, head and neck, liver or kidney cancer. Both conserved end residues are part of each CDR3. D genes are given only for firm matches. Rows may omit the clone size; those that give it use once, few, many or a size class.

clone size | J gene | V gene | D gene | CDR3 protein | CDR3 DNA
- | TRBJ2-2 | TRBV29-1 | - | CSVDTGSNTGELFF | TGCAGCGTTGACACAGGGTCAAACACCGGGGAGCTGTTTTTT
- | TRBJ1-1 | TRBV27 | TRBD1 | CASSLFSGTGGVREGGTEAFF | TGTGCCAGCAGTTTATTTTCGGGGACAGGGGGTGTAAGGGAAGGTGGCACTGAAGCTTTCTTT
- | TRBJ2-3 | TRBV6-1 | TRBD2 | CASRRLATDTQYF | TGTGCCAGCCGAAGACTAGCAACAGATACGCAGTATTTT
- | TRBJ2-4 | TRBV7-2 | - | CASSLDPGAINIQYF | TGTGCCAGCAGCTTAGACCCCGGGGCAATAAACATTCAGTACTTC
once | TRBJ2-4 | TRBV13 | - | CASSRSQNIQYF | TGTGCCAGCAGTCGTAGCCAAAACATTCAGTACTTC
- | TRBJ2-7 | TRBV27 | - | CASSLKVEGGYEQYF | TGTGCCAGCAGTTTAAAGGTAGAGGGGGGGTACGAGCAGTACTTC
- | TRBJ1-2 | TRBV5-5 | - | CASSLLQGYGYTF | TGTGCCAGCAGCTTGTTACAGGGTTATGGCTACACCTTC
few | TRBJ1-2 | TRBV14 | - | CASSQGLQYGYTF | TGTGCCAGCAGCCAGGGACTGCAATATGGCTACACCTTC
- | TRBJ1-3 | TRBV5-4 | - | CASSFSDGLFSGNTIYF | TGTGCCAGCAGCTTTTCAGACGGCCTCTTCTCTGGAAACACCATATATTTT
- | TRBJ1-3 | TRBV18 | - | CASSPEIGNTIYF | TGTGCCAGCTCACCAGAGATTGGAAACACCATATATTTT
- | TRBJ1-1 | TRBV6-5 | - | CASSESLGRAEAFF | TGTGCCAGCAGTGAATCGCTGGGTCGGGCTGAAGCTTTCTTT
few | TRBJ2-3 | TRBV19 | TRBD2 | CASRSTGGPGTQYF | TGTGCCAGTAGATCAACGGGAGGGCCAGGTACGCAGTATTTT
- | TRBJ2-2 | TRBV5-5 | TRBD1 | CASSWGTGDTGELFF | TGTGCCAGCAGCTGGGGGACAGGGGACACCGGGGAGCTGTTTTTT
once | TRBJ2-5 | TRBV19 | - | CASSISGVEETQYF | TGTGCCAGTAGTATTTCAGGGGTGGAAGAGACCCAGTACTTC
- | TRBJ1-1 | TRBV6-5 | TRBD1 | CASSYQTGREAFF | TGTGCCAGCAGTTACCAGACAGGGCGGGAAGCTTTCTTT
- | TRBJ2-7 | TRBV5-1 | - | CASSLVTGTYEQYF | TGCGCCAGCAGCTTGGTCACAGGGACCTACGAGCAGTACTTC
- | TRBJ1-4 | TRBV7-8 | - | CASRAGTSTNEKLFF | TGTGCCAGCAGAGCCGGGACCTCAACTAATGAAAAACTGTTTTTT
- | TRBJ2-1 | TRBV5-1 | TRBD1 | CASSTSGTGGDEQFF | TGCGCCAGCAGCACCTCCGGGACAGGGGGGGATGAGCAGTTCTTC
- | TRBJ2-5 | TRBV5-4 | TRBD2 | CASSLSLAGGETQYF | TGTGCCAGCAGCTTGTCACTAGCGGGAGGAGAGACCCAGTACTTC
- | TRBJ2-1 | TRBV10-1 | TRBD2 | CASSETTSGREFF | TGCGCCAGCAGTGAGACGACTAGCGGGAGGGAGTTCTTC
- | TRBJ2-7 | TRBV6-5 | - | CASRFYSGVEQYF | TGTGCCAGCAGGTTTTATTCAGGGGTCGAGCAGTACTTC
- | TRBJ2-3 | TRBV2 | - | CASKRISSTDTQYF | TGTGCCAGCAAAAGAATATCTAGCACAGATACGCAGTATTTT
- | TRBJ2-3 | TRBV28 | - | CASRLLRGTSTDTQYF | TGTGCCAGCAGACTACTCAGGGGGACTAGCACAGATACGCAGTATTTT
- | TRBJ1-2 | TRBV27 | TRBD1 | CASSLRDRDGGYTF | TGTGCCAGCAGTTTAAGAGACAGGGATGGTGGCTACACCTTC
- | TRBJ1-1 | TRBV11-2 | - | CASSLVGGETEAFF | TGTGCCAGCAGCTTAGTAGGGGGGGAGACTGAAGCTTTCTTT
- | TRBJ1-2 | TRBV30 | TRBD1 | CAWSPYRGQGAVVHGYTF | TGTGCCTGGAGTCCATACCGGGGACAGGGGGCGGTAGTTCATGGCTACACCTTC
- | TRBJ2-5 | TRBV19 | - | CASSSLRQETQYF | TGTGCCAGTAGTTCGCTACGCCAAGAGACCCAGTACTTC
few | TRBJ2-6 | TRBV4-3 | - | CASSQDSPAGANVLTF | TGCGCCAGCAGCCAAGACTCTCCTGCTGGGGCCAACGTCCTGACTTTC
once | TRBJ1-1 | TRBV7-3 | TRBD1 | CASSTDRDTEAFF | TGTGCCAGCAGTACCGACAGGGACACTGAAGCTTTCTTT
once | TRBJ2-3 | TRBV5-4 | TRBD1 | CASNKGGQGTDTQYF | TGTGCCAGCAACAAGGGGGGACAGGGCACAGATACGCAGTATTTT
- | TRBJ2-7 | TRBV7-2 | - | CASSRSEFYEQYF | TGTGCCAGCAGCAGAAGCGAATTCTACGAGCAGTACTTC
few | TRBJ2-1 | TRBV5-1 | - | CASSDFGTLYNEQFF | TGCGCCAGCAGCGACTTCGGGACACTGTACAATGAGCAGTTCTTC
- | TRBJ2-1 | TRBV6-5 | - | CASSYSSELSYNEQFF | TGTGCCAGCAGTTACTCTAGCGAGCTCTCCTACAATGAGCAGTTCTTC
- | TRBJ1-2 | TRBV11-3 | - | CASSLDRGQNNYGYTF | TGTGCCAGCAGCTTAGATCGGGGACAAAATAACTATGGCTACACCTTC
- | TRBJ2-3 | TRBV7-9 | TRBD1 | CASSFSRTGVRDTQYF | TGTGCCAGCAGCTTTTCTCGTACAGGGGTGAGAGATACGCAGTATTTT
- | TRBJ2-2 | TRBV5-1 | TRBD2 | CASSLGLAGDPGELFF | TGCGCCAGCAGCTTGGGGCTAGCGGGAGACCCCGGGGAGCTGTTTTTT
- | TRBJ2-2 | TRBV19 | - | CASSIGGHLINTGELFF | TGTGCCAGTAGTATCGGAGGACACCTCATTAACACCGGGGAGCTGTTTTTT
- | TRBJ1-3 | TRBV18 | - | CASSPRGNTIYF | TGTGCCAGCTCACCTCGGGGAAACACCATATATTTT
- | TRBJ1-1 | TRBV5-1 | TRBD1 | CASSLGQGATNTEAFF | TGCGCCAGCAGCTTGGGACAGGGGGCGACTAACACTGAAGCTTTCTTT
few | TRBJ2-1 | TRBV5-1 | TRBD1 | CASSAQGAGSYNEQFF | TGCGCCAGCAGCGCCCAGGGGGCAGGGTCCTACAATGAGCAGTTCTTC
- | TRBJ2-7 | TRBV15 | TRBD1 | CATSRTGQTSYEQYF | TGTGCCACCAGCAGAACGGGACAGACTTCCTACGAGCAGTACTTC
once | TRBJ2-3 | TRBV5-1 | - | CASSPSSSTDTQYF | TGCGCCAGCAGTCCCTCATCTAGCACAGATACGCAGTATTTT
- | TRBJ2-5 | TRBV15 | - | CATSGNQETQYF | TGTGCCACGAGCGGAAACCAAGAGACCCAGTACTTC
- | TRBJ2-5 | TRBV2 | - | CASSGYQETQYF | TGTGCCAGCAGTGGGTACCAAGAGACCCAGTACTTC
- | TRBJ2-1 | TRBV29-1 | - | CSGGGNRNEQFF | TGCAGCGGTGGGGGAAATCGGAATGAGCAGTTCTTC
- | TRBJ1-2 | TRBV28 | - | CASSLGGASLRYTF | TGTGCCAGCAGTTTAGGAGGGGCAAGTCTGAGGTACACCTTC
few | TRBJ1-1 | TRBV2 | - | CASSPSLGGGTEAFF | TGTGCCAGCAGTCCTTCTTTGGGGGGTGGCACTGAAGCTTTCTTT
- | TRBJ1-1 | TRBV7-9 | - | CASSVSISGSEAFF | TGTGCCAGCAGCGTAAGCATCTCCGGGAGTGAAGCTTTCTTT
- | TRBJ1-1 | TRBV5-1 | TRBD1 | CASSWDRGLSAEAFF | TGCGCCAGCAGCTGGGACAGGGGGCTTAGCGCTGAAGCTTTCTTT
- | TRBJ1-2 | TRBV7-9 | - | CASSLNPKQGFSGYTF | TGTGCCAGCAGCTTAAACCCAAAACAGGGTTTTTCTGGCTACACCTTC
- | TRBJ2-1 | TRBV10-3 | TRBD2 | CATSTSGRRSNEQFF | TGTGCCACTTCGACTAGCGGGAGACGTTCCAATGAGCAGTTCTTC
- | TRBJ1-3 | TRBV7-2 | - | CASSLGAASSGNTIYF | TGTGCCAGCAGCTTAGGGGCCGCTAGCTCTGGAAACACCATATATTTT
- | TRBJ2-6 | TRBV7-3 | TRBD1 | CASSLKIIGDRISGANVLTF | TGTGCCAGCAGCTTAAAGATAATTGGGGACAGGATCTCTGGGGCCAACGTCCTGACTTTC